The T cell receptor beta chain described here comes from a study of T cell clones after liver transplantation. As for this clone: Its target is unknown.

Profiled with immunoSEQ multiplex PCR; TCRdb holds only in-frame clones, not every one. The sample includes 70,000 to 85,000 clones, 80% seen only once; the top ten take approximately 0.55%. General study points: In a couple of subjects, few donor cells limited the measurable donor-reactive repertoire.

The ends were cut back, 0 bases at V and 2 bases at J, with 8 bases in the middle. CDR1 is LGHNA, CDR2 YSLEER, per germline. CDR3 length: 14 amino acids. The clonotype comes from a human donor who received a liver transplant. The chain is built from TRBV4-3 and TRBJ2-7; D is undetermined. Sequenced here: CD4+ T cells from blood, sampled before liver transplant. CDR3 loop: CASSQEPGPYEQYF. CDR3 nucleotide sequence: TGCGCCAGCAGCCAAGAGCCCGGACCCTACGAGCAGTACTTC.